This T cell receptor (beta chain) originates from a study of T cell changes during pregnancy in multiple sclerosis. TCRdb keeps only in-frame clones here, not all; method: immunoSEQ multiplex PCR. This sample has about 100,000 clones, with approximately 90% found just once. The V and J ends lost 1 base and 6 bases, in that order; junction bases with no gene match: 4. In germline, CDR1 is MNHEY, CDR2 SVGAGI. This CDR3 contains 14 residues. The chain couples TRBV6-5 to TRBJ1-2; 8 nucleotides line up with TRBD1. The TCR comes from a female donor with multiple sclerosis, enrolled in a pregnancy study. The sample consisted of peripheral blood, taken after pregnancy. The DNA for the CDR3 is TGTGCCAGCAGTTACTTGACAGGGGCGGATGGCTACACCTTC. Its translation: CASSYLTGADGYTF.